The 30 T cell receptor beta chains given below trace back to one sample, sequenced in a study of CD8 T cells in ankylosing spondylitis. Points from the study as a whole: A TCR beta motif made of roughly eight highly homologous variants seemed typical of ankylosing spondylitis blood.

The antigens for these receptors are not known. TCRdb reprocessed the 5' RACE reads with MiXCR, giving one entry per CDR3 protein. In the table there are roughly 450,000 distinct CDR3 sequences, 20% to 30% of which are singletons. Sequencing was performed on blood, either unsorted or a sorted T cell fraction (not recorded which). The receptors shown here come from a male donor with ankylosing spondylitis.

This clonotype was recorded a few times. The chain employs TRBV7-2 and TRBJ2-3; 10 bases match TRBD2. With 1 base clipped from V and 10 bases from J, the junction kept 11 bases outside the gene matches. CDR3 length: 16 amino acids. Germline V gene sequence: CDR1 SGHTA, CDR2 FQGNSA. The CDR3 reads CASSLVASGSYSAQYF. CDR3 sequence (DNA): TGTGCCAGCAGCTTAGTCGCTAGCGGGAGTTATTCCGCGCAGTATTTT.

This chain uses TRBV6-1 with TRBJ2-1; 8 positions agree with TRBD2. The J segment lost 2 bases and the V segment lost 5 bases, leaving 8 bases of the junction unmatched. Germline V gene lookup returns CDR1 MNHNS and CDR2 SASEGT. The CDR3 length is 16 residues. The CDR3 region has the DNA TGTGCCAGCAGTCCCCGACTAGCGACTACCTACAATGAGCAGTTCTTC. It translates to CASSPRLATTYNEQFF.

V usage is TRBV5-1 and J usage is TRBJ2-2; 7 nucleotides line up with TRBD1. Trimming removed 4 bases from V and 9 bases from J; junction bases left unmatched: 15. Germline loops: CDR1 SGHRS, CDR2 YFSETQ. This CDR3 is built from 16 residues. DNA of the CDR3: TGCGCCAGCAGCATACGGGACAGCAGACTGTACCGGGAGCTGTTTTTT. Translating gives CASSIRDSRLYRELFF.

The gene calls are TRBV9 and TRBJ2-1; D call uncertain. The CDR3 is made up of 17 amino acids. CDR1 is SGDLS and CDR2 is YYNGEE in the germline V gene. Trimming took 0 bases from V and 3 from J, leaving 16 bases between them. For the CDR3, the DNA is TGTGCCAGCAGCGTAGGCCCCAGCGAGGTGGGCTACAATGAGCAGTTCTTC. This sequence encodes CASSVGPSEVGYNEQFF.

V usage is TRBV5-1 and J usage is TRBJ2-7; 11 bases fit TRBD1. J was trimmed by 3 bases and V by 0 bases; bases with no gene match: 2. In germline, CDR1 is SGHRS, CDR2 YFSETQ. There are 15 residues in the CDR3. The CDR3 DNA is TGCGCCAGCAGCTTGGAGGGGACAGGGGGCTACGAGCAGTACTTC. The encoded protein is CASSLEGTGGYEQYF.

The gene calls are TRBV12-3 or TRBV12-4 and TRBJ2-4; TRBD2 aligns across 8 bases. The CDR3 is 13 amino acids. With 4 bases clipped from V and 8 bases from J, the junction kept 4 bases outside the gene matches. CDR3 in DNA: TGTGCCAGCAGTTCTAACGGGAGGGACATTCAGTACTTC. Protein sequence: CASSSNGRDIQYF.

This clonotype has a handful of counts. The chain links TRBV24-1 to TRBJ1-2; D is perhaps TRBD1 (5 bases). V lost 1 base and J lost 4, with 18 bases in between. This CDR3 contains 17 residues. CDR1 is KGHDR and CDR2 is SFDVKD in the germline V gene. This CDR3 reads CATSDFPRGVEGYGYTF. The CDR3 nucleotides read TGTGCCACCAGTGATTTTCCGCGAGGGGTCGAGGGCTATGGCTACACCTTC.

This clonotype was seen more than once but under ten times. This chain joins TRBV2 and TRBJ2-1; either TRBD1 or TRBD2 may fit D (6 bases each). Germline V lookup: CDR1 SNHLY, CDR2 FYNNEI. The CDR3 covers 17 residues. Trimming cost V 3 bases and J 0 bases, with 15 bases left between them. The CDR3 coding sequence is TGTGCCAGCAGTGAGTCTCTGAGGGGGGACTCCTACAATGAGCAGTTCTTC. It specifies CASSESLRGDSYNEQFF.

This clonotype was seen more than once but under ten times. The V call is TRBV5-1, the J call TRBJ1-2; TRBD1 might be the D (5 bases). Per the germline V gene, CDR1 is SGHRS and CDR2 is YFSETQ. Trimming left V 2 bases short and J 8 bases short, with 22 bases between. The CDR3 is 16 residues long. The CDR3 DNA is TGCGCCAGCAGCTTCGGCAGGGCCAATCTGGCGCAAGGCTACACCTTC. Translating it yields CASSFGRANLAQGYTF.

The V gene is TRBV2, the J gene TRBJ1-5, with a weak D call TRBD1 (6 bases). The CDR3 is made up of 15 amino acids. The V gene's germline CDR1 is SNHLY and CDR2 FYNNEI. The V end lost 7 bases, the J end lost 4 bases, and 17 bases lay between the germline ends. This CDR3 reads CASTRGGDSNQPQHF. For the CDR3, the DNA is TGTGCCAGCACCCGAGGGGGAGATAGTAATCAGCCCCAGCATTTT.

This clonotype was counted a few times. The rearrangement links TRBV6-1 to TRBJ2-6; D unclear. V lost 9 bases, J lost 0 bases, and 18 bases lay in between. The CDR3 runs to 17 residues. Per germline, CDR1 MNHNS and CDR2 SASEGT. CDR3 in amino acids: CASTGRDGYSGANVLTF. The CDR3 nucleotides are TGTGCCAGTACGGGCCGAGACGGATACTCTGGGGCCAACGTCCTGACTTTC.

The J gene is TRBJ1-1, the V gene TRBV3-1; 7 bases match TRBD1. CDR1 and CDR2 (germline): LGHDT, YNNKEL (reference sequence). CDR3 size: 14 residues. J gave up 5 bases and V 0 bases, and 3 bases lay outside the gene matches. CDR3 sequence (DNA): TGTGCCAGCAGCCAAGACACAGGGGTTACTGAAGCTTTCTTT. As protein: CASSQDTGVTEAFF.

A few counts support this clonotype. The gene calls are TRBV18 and TRBJ2-3; TRBD1 matches 7 bases. With V trimmed by 4 bases and J by 2 bases, 6 bases remained unmatched. This CDR3 spans 15 amino acids. CDR1 is KGHSH, CDR2 LQKENI, per germline. The CDR3 nucleotides are TGTGCCAGCTCACTCACAGGGGACCCCACAGATACGCAGTATTTT. Translation gives CASSLTGDPTDTQYF. The full variable domain, completed using reference TRBV18 and TRBJ2-3, is NAGVMQNPRHLVRRRGQEARLRCSPMKGHSHVYWYRQLPEEGLKFMVYLQKENIIDESGMPKERFSAEFPKEGPSILRIQQVVRGDSAAYFCASSLTGDPTDTQYFGPGTRLTVL.

The V gene is TRBV11-3, the J gene TRBJ2-2; D perhaps matches TRBD1 (6 bases). Germline V gives CDR1 SGHNT, CDR2 YENEEA. Deletions cut 1 base from V and 3 bases from J, with 9 bases between. The CDR3 totals 15 residues. The CDR3 DNA sequence: TGTGCCAGCAGCTTAGCAGGGGCCTACACCGGGGAGCTGTTTTTT. It specifies CASSLAGAYTGELFF. The variable domain in full, with the rest retrieved from reference TRBV11-3 and TRBJ2-2, is EAGVVQSPRYKIIEKKQPVAFWCNPISGHNTLYWYLQNLGQGPELLIRYENEEAVDDSQLPKDRFSAERLKGVDSTLKIQPAELGDSAVYLCASSLAGAYTGELFFGEGSRLTVL.

The CDR3 DNA sequence: TGCGCCAGCAGCCGGACAGGGGATTCCGAGCAGTACTTC. Translation: CASSRTGDSEQYF. The chain couples TRBV10-1 to TRBJ2-7, with 9 nucleotides matching TRBD1. Germline assignment: CDR1 WNHNN and CDR2 SYGVQD (reference sequence). V lost 6 bases to trimming and J lost 6 bases; unmatched junction nucleotides: 6. CDR3 length: 13 amino acids.

This chain links TRBV7-8 with TRBJ2-5; D is undetermined. CDR1 is SGHVS, CDR2 FQNEAQ, per germline. This CDR3 has 12 residues. V dropped 6 bases and J dropped 5 bases, with 10 bases sitting between them. CDR3 region: CASSSMLETQYF. The DNA of the CDR3 is TGTGCCAGCAGTTCTATGCTGGAGACCCAGTACTTC.

This clonotype was observed a handful of times. The genes are TRBV5-1 and TRBJ2-1; 7 bases align to TRBD2. The CDR3 covers 15 residues. V lost 7 bases and J lost 6; bases outside the gene matches: 13. Germline lookup yields CDR1 SGHRS and CDR2 YFSETQ. Here the CDR3 DNA reads TGCGCCAGCGGATCTCGCGTAGCGGGCCTCAATGAGCAGTTCTTC. Protein: CASGSRVAGLNEQFF.

This clonotype was seen a single time. The chain combines TRBV20-1 with TRBJ2-7; possibly TRBD2 for D (6 bases). Deletions cut 6 bases from V and 4 bases from J, with 16 bases between. This CDR3 is built from 13 residues. Germline V gene lookup returns CDR1 DFQATT and CDR2 SNEGSKA (reference sequence). CDR3 coding DNA: TGCAGTGCGGGCGGGCGGGGATCTTACGAGCAGTACTTC. Translated: CSAGGRGSYEQYF.

The sample holds many counts of this clonotype. The J gene is TRBJ1-1, the V gene TRBV12-3 or TRBV12-4; D remains unclear. With 1 base removed from V and 7 bases from J, the gap between germline ends came to 7 bases. The CDR3 extends over 12 amino acids. CDR3 protein: CASSLGGIEAFF. CDR3 bases: TGTGCCAGCAGTTTAGGTGGGATTGAAGCTTTCTTT.

This sequence joins TRBV5-5 and TRBJ2-7; TRBD1 is a possible D gene (7 bases). V was trimmed by 0 bases and J by 3 bases, leaving 13 bases between them. The CDR3 spans 15 residues. Germline assignment: CDR1 SGHKS and CDR2 YYEKEE (reference sequence). The CDR3 reads CASSLVAGQIYEQYV. As DNA, the CDR3 is TGTGCCAGCAGCTTGGTTGCGGGACAGATCTACGAGCAGTACGTC.

This chain links TRBV20-1 with TRBJ2-2; TRBD1 matches at 7 bases. Germline trimming cut 8 bases from V and 1 base from J; bases unmatched to any gene: 7. The CDR3 is made up of 14 amino acids. Germline loops: CDR1 DFQATT, CDR2 SNEGSKA (reference sequence). The CDR3 reads CSSKDRVNTGELFF. In DNA, the CDR3 is TGCAGTTCCAAAGACAGGGTGAACACCGGGGAGCTGTTTTTT.

The chain is built from TRBV7-6 and TRBJ2-1; tentatively, D is TRBD1 (6 bases). V gave up 1 base and J gave up 10 bases, with 11 bases separating them. CDR3 length: 13 residues. The germline V gene has CDR1 SGHVS and CDR2 FNYEAQ. The CDR3 protein is CASSLVGGREQFF. Written as DNA, the CDR3 is TGTGCCAGCAGCTTAGTAGGGGGTAGGGAGCAGTTCTTC.

The genes are TRBV12-3 or TRBV12-4 and TRBJ2-3; maybe TRBD2 (6 bases). The CDR3 sequence is 15 residues long. V lost 3 bases and J lost 2, with 12 bases in between. The CDR3 protein is CASSFSGGFTDTQYF. In nucleotides, the CDR3 is TGTGCCAGCAGTTTTAGTGGGGGGTTCACAGATACGCAGTATTTT.

The chain joins TRBV6-1 to TRBJ2-5; 7 nucleotides agree with TRBD1. Germline-derived CDR1 and CDR2 are MNHNS and SASEGT. CDR3 length equals 13 residues. J gave up 4 bases and V 4 bases, and 3 bases lay outside the gene matches. CDR3 nucleotide sequence: TGTGCCAGCAGTGCCCCAGGGGGAGAGACCCAGTACTTC. Translation gives CASSAPGGETQYF.

The V gene is TRBV11-2, the J gene TRBJ2-7; D is perhaps TRBD2 (5 bases). In germline, CDR1 is SGHAT, CDR2 FQNNGV. Trimming cost V 5 bases and J 3 bases, with 17 bases left between them. CDR3 length: 15 residues. The DNA of the CDR3 is TGTGCCAGCAGCCCACGACGCGGAGGAGACTACGAGCAGTACTTC. It codes for CASSPRRGGDYEQYF.

DNA of the CDR3: TGTGCCAGCAGCTTGTCCAGCGGGAGGCCCGGAGTTGAGCAGTTCTTC. Its protein product is CASSLSSGRPGVEQFF. The gene calls are TRBV5-6 and TRBJ2-1; 9 bases agree with TRBD2. The germline CDR1 and CDR2 sequences are SGHDT and YYEEEE. The CDR3 is made up of 16 amino acids. The V segment lost 1 base and the J segment 9 bases; nucleotides outside the gene matches: 11.

This clonotype occurred a few times. The chain employs TRBV25-1 and TRBJ2-5; 8 nucleotides agree with TRBD2. CDR1 MGHDK and CDR2 SYGVNS come from the germline V gene. This CDR3 has 16 amino acids. V was clipped by 1 base and J by 1 base; unmatched bases: 5. The DNA of the CDR3 is TGTGCCAGCAGTGAATTTGCGGGAGGTACCCAAGAGACCCAGTACTTC. It encodes CASSEFAGGTQETQYF.

This chain connects TRBV4-2 to TRBJ1-2; TRBD1 agrees at 8 bases. V shed 4 bases, J shed 6 bases, and the junction held 10 bases outside the gene matches. The germline V gene encodes CDR1 LGHNA and CDR2 YNFKEQ. This CDR3 has 15 residues. The CDR3 DNA follows: TGTGCCAGCAGCCCCGGGGACAGGATGACAAATGGCTACACCTTC. It is translated as CASSPGDRMTNGYTF.

The rearrangement joins TRBV27 to TRBJ2-7; possibly TRBD1 for D (5 bases). Looked up from germline, CDR1 is MNHEY and CDR2 is SMNVEV (reference sequence). The length of the CDR3 is 13 residues. V lost 3 bases and J lost 1, with 7 bases in between. CDR3 residues: CASSFTGSYEQYF. In DNA, the CDR3 is TGTGCCAGCAGTTTTACAGGTTCCTACGAGCAGTACTTC.

The gene calls are TRBV19 and TRBJ1-2; 10 positions agree with TRBD1. Trimming took 5 bases from V and 0 from J; bases not matched to a gene: 3. CDR3 length equals 15 residues. Germline loops: CDR1 LNHDA, CDR2 SQIVND (reference sequence). The CDR3 loop reads CASSHGQGANYGYTF. CDR3 bases: TGTGCCAGTAGTCACGGACAGGGGGCTAACTATGGCTACACCTTC. Together with reference TRBV19 and TRBJ1-2, the CDR3 gives the full variable domain: DGGITQSPKYLFRKEGQNVTLSCEQNLNHDAMYWYRQDPGQGLRLIYYSQIVNDFQKGDIAEGYSVSREKKESFPLTVTSAQKNPTAFYLCASSHGQGANYGYTFGSGTRLTVV.